This T cell receptor beta chain is drawn from a study of T-cell reconstitution after alpha-beta-depleted transplantation in children. Study results and limitations: Several hundred expanded graft clones reportedly were the source of alpha-beta T cells about two months after transplant.

Concerning this clonotype itself: Its antigen is unidentified.

Unique molecular identifiers were built into the TCRbeta library. TCRdb used MiXCR to reprocess the PCR reads, holding one entry per CDR3 protein. The sample holds 300,000 to 400,000 distinct CDR3 sequences, over 20% seen once. Germline CDR1 and CDR2: MNHEY and SVGAGI. The V segment lost 0 bases and the J segment 4 bases; nucleotides outside the gene matches: 2. The CDR3 covers 15 residues. This receptor was obtained from a male patient under 18 who had a stem cell transplant for acute lymphoblastic leukemia, so the T cells may come from the graft donor. This sample comprised PBMCs, mostly from graft donor cells, obtained 180 days after TCRalphabeta/CD19-depleted stem cell transplant. The chain employs TRBV6-5 and TRBJ2-1; 8 bases agree with TRBD1. The CDR3 DNA follows: TGTGCCAGCAGTTACTCAAGACAGGGGTACAATGAGCAGTTCTTC. Its protein is CASSYSRQGYNEQFF.